These T cell receptor beta chains were read from a single sample in a study of cytomegalovirus exposure and HLA in healthy donors. The assay was immunoSEQ multiplex PCR, and TCRdb's table has in-frame clones only and misses some. The table lists around 150,000 clones, about 80% of them singletons. Sequenced sample: PBMCs. All receptors derive from a man between 40 and 49 years old in good health and CMV-seronegative. Both conserved end residues are part of each CDR3. Each record gives: clone size, J gene, D gene, V gene, CDR3 protein, CDR3 DNA. The D gene is left open where the match is weak. Size tells how often a clone was seen (once, few, many) or the class of an expanded clone, and some rows leave it out.

clone_size: once
j_call: TRBJ2-7
d_call: -
v_call: TRBV6-6
cdr3_aa: CASRNQVLTSYEQYF
cdr3_nt: TGTGCCAGCAGGAACCAGGTTCTGACCTCCTACGAGCAGTACTTC

clone_size: -
j_call: TRBJ1-5
d_call: -
v_call: TRBV7-2
cdr3_aa: CASSSMIGNQPQHF
cdr3_nt: TGTGCCAGCAGCTCCATGATCGGTAATCAGCCCCAGCATTTT

clone_size: -
j_call: TRBJ2-1
d_call: TRBD2
v_call: TRBV5-4
cdr3_aa: CASSSLAGGPRGGQFF
cdr3_nt: TGTGCCAGCAGCTCCCTAGCGGGAGGGCCAAGAGGTGGGCAGTTCTTC

clone_size: -
j_call: TRBJ2-7
d_call: TRBD2
v_call: TRBV7-9
cdr3_aa: CASSLASGSLEQYF
cdr3_nt: TGTGCCAGCAGCTTAGCAAGCGGGAGTCTCGAGCAGTACTTC

clone_size: -
j_call: TRBJ2-7
d_call: -
v_call: TRBV27
cdr3_aa: CASSFTSTTYEQYF
cdr3_nt: TGTGCCAGCAGTTTTACTAGTACCACCTACGAGCAGTACTTC

clone_size: -
j_call: TRBJ2-5
d_call: TRBD1
v_call: TRBV28
cdr3_aa: CASSPQAGGGETQYF
cdr3_nt: TGTGCCAGCAGTCCCCAAGCAGGGGGTGGAGAGACCCAGTACTTC

clone_size: -
j_call: TRBJ2-5
d_call: -
v_call: TRBV5-1
cdr3_aa: CASRDTGNLQETQYF
cdr3_nt: TGCGCCAGCAGAGACACAGGAAATCTACAAGAGACCCAGTACTTC

clone_size: -
j_call: TRBJ2-7
d_call: -
v_call: TRBV4-1
cdr3_aa: CASSQVGRDSKYF
cdr3_nt: TGCGCCAGCAGCCAAGTCGGTCGAGACAGCAAGTACTTC

clone_size: -
j_call: TRBJ2-7
d_call: TRBD2
v_call: TRBV9
cdr3_aa: CASSVEASGSGYEQYF
cdr3_nt: TGTGCCAGCAGCGTAGAAGCGAGCGGGAGTGGCTACGAGCAGTACTTC

clone_size: -
j_call: TRBJ2-4
d_call: TRBD2
v_call: TRBV6-1
cdr3_aa: CASSETGLNSQYF
cdr3_nt: TGTGCCAGCAGTGAAACGGGACTAAACAGTCAGTACTTC

clone_size: -
j_call: TRBJ2-5
d_call: -
v_call: TRBV29-1
cdr3_aa: CSVGQIQETQYF
cdr3_nt: TGCAGCGTTGGACAGATCCAAGAGACCCAGTACTTC

clone_size: -
j_call: TRBJ2-7
d_call: -
v_call: TRBV28
cdr3_aa: CASSLTGSYEQYF
cdr3_nt: TGTGCCAGCAGTTTAACAGGGTCCTACGAGCAGTACTTC

clone_size: -
j_call: TRBJ2-5
d_call: TRBD1
v_call: TRBV6-1
cdr3_aa: CASSDRGRSPETQYF
cdr3_nt: TGTGCCAGCAGTGACAGGGGGCGATCGCCAGAGACCCAGTACTTC

clone_size: -
j_call: TRBJ2-2
d_call: -
v_call: TRBV7-6
cdr3_aa: CASKGLPYTGELFF
cdr3_nt: TGTGCCAGCAAAGGACTACCATATACCGGGGAGCTGTTTTTT

clone_size: -
j_call: TRBJ2-7
d_call: TRBD2
v_call: TRBV7-2
cdr3_aa: CASSILAGGPYEQYF
cdr3_nt: TGTGCCAGCAGCATCCTAGCGGGAGGGCCCTACGAGCAGTACTTC

clone_size: once
j_call: TRBJ1-5
d_call: -
v_call: TRBV21-1
cdr3_aa: CASSKGHRNQPQHF
cdr3_nt: TGTGCCAGCAGCAAAGGACACCGCAATCAGCCCCAGCATTTT

clone_size: -
j_call: TRBJ1-1
d_call: -
v_call: TRBV5-1
cdr3_aa: CASNWGGRSQLTEAFF
cdr3_nt: TGCGCCAGCAATTGGGGGGGAAGGAGTCAGCTCACTGAAGCTTTCTTT

clone_size: -
j_call: TRBJ1-1
d_call: -
v_call: TRBV21-1
cdr3_aa: CASSTWGWTAEAFF
cdr3_nt: TGTGCCAGCAGCACATGGGGGTGGACAGCTGAAGCTTTCTTT

clone_size: -
j_call: TRBJ2-1
d_call: -
v_call: TRBV5-1
cdr3_aa: CASSLGSVLDEQFF
cdr3_nt: TGCGCCAGCAGCTTGGGTTCAGTCTTGGATGAGCAGTTCTTC

clone_size: -
j_call: TRBJ2-2
d_call: TRBD1
v_call: TRBV5-6
cdr3_aa: CASSPQGQRNTGELFF
cdr3_nt: TGTGCCAGCAGCCCGCAGGGACAGAGGAACACCGGGGAGCTGTTTTTT

clone_size: -
j_call: TRBJ2-7
d_call: -
v_call: TRBV5-6
cdr3_aa: CASSFFPGKTYEQYF
cdr3_nt: TGTGCCAGCAGCTTTTTCCCAGGGAAAACCTACGAGCAGTACTTC

clone_size: -
j_call: TRBJ1-5
d_call: TRBD1
v_call: TRBV18
cdr3_aa: CASSAGGDSNQPQHF
cdr3_nt: TGTGCCAGCTCAGCAGGGGGAGATAGCAATCAGCCCCAGCATTTT

clone_size: -
j_call: TRBJ2-5
d_call: TRBD1
v_call: TRBV6-1
cdr3_aa: CASSDRAVVGTQYF
cdr3_nt: TGTGCCAGCAGCGACAGGGCAGTGGTGGGGACCCAGTACTTC

clone_size: -
j_call: TRBJ2-2
d_call: -
v_call: TRBV6-4
cdr3_aa: CASSDSGPNTGELFF
cdr3_nt: TGTGCCAGCAGTGACAGCGGGCCGAACACCGGGGAGCTGTTTTTT

clone_size: -
j_call: TRBJ1-2
d_call: -
v_call: TRBV28
cdr3_aa: CASSFQGFGGYTF
cdr3_nt: TGTGCCAGCAGTTTTCAGGGGTTCGGTGGCTACACCTTC

clone_size: once
j_call: TRBJ1-2
d_call: TRBD1
v_call: TRBV27
cdr3_aa: CASARTGAYGYTF
cdr3_nt: TGTGCCAGCGCACGGACAGGGGCCTATGGCTACACCTTC

clone_size: -
j_call: TRBJ1-2
d_call: TRBD1
v_call: TRBV28
cdr3_aa: CASSSSGQGYGYTF
cdr3_nt: TGTGCCAGCAGTTCCTCCGGACAGGGGTATGGCTACACCTTC

clone_size: -
j_call: TRBJ1-2
d_call: TRBD1
v_call: TRBV2
cdr3_aa: CASSPTGDYGYTF
cdr3_nt: TGTGCCAGCAGCCCGACAGGGGACTATGGCTACACCTTC